The present T cell receptor (beta chain) was sequenced within a study of technical replicates of blood from a few donors. Measured with immunoSEQ multiplex PCR; TCRdb has only the in-frame clones, and not every one. The sample contains 90,000 to 100,000 clones, approximately 96% of which appear only once. Germline V gene lookup returns CDR1 LNHDA and CDR2 SQIVND (reference sequence). The CDR3 is 16 amino acids. J gave up 6 bases and V 6 bases, and 9 bases lay outside the gene matches. The TCR was taken from a human donor in good health. Material for sequencing was T cells isolated from PBMCs. The J gene is TRBJ2-2, the V gene TRBV19; TRBD2 agrees at 11 bases. The CDR3 DNA sequence: TGTGCCAGTAGCAGAGGTAGCGGGAGGGCCGCCGGGGAGCTGTTTTTT. This sequence encodes CASSRGSGRAAGELFF.